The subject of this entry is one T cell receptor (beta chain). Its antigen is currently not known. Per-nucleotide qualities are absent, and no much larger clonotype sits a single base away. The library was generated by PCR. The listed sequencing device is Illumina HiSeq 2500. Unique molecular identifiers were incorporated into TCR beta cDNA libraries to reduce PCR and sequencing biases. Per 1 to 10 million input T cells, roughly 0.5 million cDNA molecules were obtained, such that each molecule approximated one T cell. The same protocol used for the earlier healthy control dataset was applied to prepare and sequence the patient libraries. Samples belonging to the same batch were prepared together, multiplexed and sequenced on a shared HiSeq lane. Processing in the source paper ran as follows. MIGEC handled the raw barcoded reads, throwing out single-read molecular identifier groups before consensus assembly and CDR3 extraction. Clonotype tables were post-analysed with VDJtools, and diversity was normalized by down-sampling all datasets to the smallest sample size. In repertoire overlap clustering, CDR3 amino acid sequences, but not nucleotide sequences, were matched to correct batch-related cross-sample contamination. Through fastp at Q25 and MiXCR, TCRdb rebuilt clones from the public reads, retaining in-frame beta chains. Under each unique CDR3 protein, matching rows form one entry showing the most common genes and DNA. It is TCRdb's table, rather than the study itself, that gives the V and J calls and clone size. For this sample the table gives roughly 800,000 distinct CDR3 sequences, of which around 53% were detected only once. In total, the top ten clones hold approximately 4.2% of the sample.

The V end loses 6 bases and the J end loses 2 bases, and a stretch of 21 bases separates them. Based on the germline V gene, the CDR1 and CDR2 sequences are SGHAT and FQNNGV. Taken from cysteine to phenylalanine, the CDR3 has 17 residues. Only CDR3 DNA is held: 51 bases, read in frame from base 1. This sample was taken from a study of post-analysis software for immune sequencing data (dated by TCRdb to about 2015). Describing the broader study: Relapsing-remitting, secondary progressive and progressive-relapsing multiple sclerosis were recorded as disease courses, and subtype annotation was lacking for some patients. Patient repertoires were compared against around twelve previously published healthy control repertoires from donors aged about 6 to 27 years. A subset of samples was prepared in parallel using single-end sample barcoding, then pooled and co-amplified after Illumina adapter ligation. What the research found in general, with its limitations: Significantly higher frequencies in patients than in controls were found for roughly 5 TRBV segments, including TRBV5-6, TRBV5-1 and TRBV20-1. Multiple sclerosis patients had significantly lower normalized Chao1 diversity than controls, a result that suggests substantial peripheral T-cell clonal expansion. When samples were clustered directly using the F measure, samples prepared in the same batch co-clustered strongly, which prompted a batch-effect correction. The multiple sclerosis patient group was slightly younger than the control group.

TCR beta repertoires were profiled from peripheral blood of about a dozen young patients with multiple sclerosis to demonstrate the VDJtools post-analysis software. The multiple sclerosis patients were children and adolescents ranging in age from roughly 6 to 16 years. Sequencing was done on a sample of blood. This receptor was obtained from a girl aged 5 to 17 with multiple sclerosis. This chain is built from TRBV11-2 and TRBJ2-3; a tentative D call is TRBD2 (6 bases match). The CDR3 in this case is CASSSARDLNPTDTQYF. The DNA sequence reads TGTGCCAGCAGTAGCGCGCGGGACTTAAACCCCACAGATACGCAGTATTTT.